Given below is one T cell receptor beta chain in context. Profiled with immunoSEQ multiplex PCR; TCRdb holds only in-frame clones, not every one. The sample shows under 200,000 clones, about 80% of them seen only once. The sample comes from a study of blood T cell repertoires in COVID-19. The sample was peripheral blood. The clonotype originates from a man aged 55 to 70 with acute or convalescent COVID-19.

Here the CDR3 reads CASSVRRGEGAFF. DNA of the CDR3: TGTGCCAGCAGTGTTAGGAGGGGTGAAGGAGCTTTCTTT. J is TRBJ1-1 and V is TRBV2; possibly TRBD1 for D (5 bases). Germline CDR1 and CDR2: SNHLY and FYNNEI. V was trimmed by 4 bases and J by 10 bases, leaving 16 bases between them. This CDR3 region has 13 residues. Filled out from reference TRBV2 and TRBJ1-1, the complete variable domain reads EPEVTQTPSHQVTQMGQEVILRCVPISNHLYFYWYRQILGQKVEFLVSFYNNEISEKSEIFDDQFSVERPDGSNFTLKIRSTKLEDSAMYFCASSVRRGEGAFFGQGTRLTVV.